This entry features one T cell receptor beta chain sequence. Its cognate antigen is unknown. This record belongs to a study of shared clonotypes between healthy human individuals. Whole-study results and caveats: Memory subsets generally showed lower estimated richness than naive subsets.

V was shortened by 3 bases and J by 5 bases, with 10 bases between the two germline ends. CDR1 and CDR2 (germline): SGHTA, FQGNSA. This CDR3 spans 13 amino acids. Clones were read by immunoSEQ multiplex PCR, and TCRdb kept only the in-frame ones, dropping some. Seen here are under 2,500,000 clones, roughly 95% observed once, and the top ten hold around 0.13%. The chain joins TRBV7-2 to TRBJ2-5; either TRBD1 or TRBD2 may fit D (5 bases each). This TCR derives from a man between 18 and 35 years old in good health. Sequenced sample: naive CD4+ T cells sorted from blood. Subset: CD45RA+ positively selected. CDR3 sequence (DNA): TGTGCCAGCAGCTTGAATTGGGGGGAGACCCAGTACTTC. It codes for CASSLNWGETQYF.